This record looks at one TCR beta chain sequence and its context. Judged by its sample share, this clonotype qualifies as medium-sized (0.01 to 0.1%). Its antigen is not yet known. Base qualities are missing; no much larger clone stands one base away. CDR1 and CDR2, per the germline V gene, are KGHSH and LQKENI. V gives up 4 bases and J gives up 2 bases, and the segment between their germline ends measures 12 bases. From its cysteine to its phenylalanine, the CDR3 spans 15 amino acids. Left in the record is the CDR3 DNA by itself, 45 bases read in frame from the first base. TCRdb names Illumina MiSeq as the instrument used. Using fastp trimming at Q25 and MiXCR clonotype assembly, TCRdb reanalyzed the public sequencing data and kept in-frame beta chains. Rows are combined by CDR3 protein, so each entry shows the most common genes and DNA. This sample lists around 5,300 distinct CDR3 sequences; over 9% were detected once. The ten biggest clones cover about 4.9% of the sample.

The data originate from a study. The chain employs TRBV18 and TRBJ1-3, with TRBD1 perhaps the D gene, on 5 matching bases. The material sequenced was CD4+ T cells from synovial fluid. The receptor comes from a human donor with rheumatoid arthritis. Read as DNA, the sequence is TGTGCCAGCTCACTTAACACGGGGGCTGGAAACACCATATATTTT. It specifies CASSLNTGAGNTIYF.